The 31 T cell receptor beta chains presented below share a single source sample, sequenced in a study of spatial heterogeneity in lung cancer. One entry per CDR3 protein, called by TCRdb with MiXCR from the 5' RACE reads. The sample records some 8,600 distinct CDR3 sequences, about 4.5% being singletons. This sample's time point: sample taken at primary tumor resection. No cell sorting; template was whole RNA from tumor, lung tissue or PBMC. The sequenced sample was PBMCs, obtained at surgery. These receptor sequences come from a male donor with early-stage non-small cell lung cancer.

This clonotype was detected ten times or more. Little can be read into the size of this beta chain, an off-target read in a library designed for alpha chains. The chain employs TRBV30 and TRBJ2-1; 14 bases align to TRBD2. Germline CDR1 and CDR2: GTSNPN and SVGIG (reference sequence). V dropped 0 bases and J dropped 14; count of bases not matched to a gene: 6. The CDR3 contains 14 residues. The CDR3 nucleotides read TGTGCCTGGAGTGTTGGGACTAGCGGGGGCACCGAGTTCTTC. Its translation is CAWSVGTSGGTEFF.

This clonotype was detected many times. The library was prepared for alpha chains; this beta chain is a stray read, so its frequency means little. The rearrangement joins TRBV6-2 or TRBV6-3 to TRBJ2-4, with D maybe TRBD2 (6 bases). The V and J ends lost 6 bases and 7 bases respectively, with 13 bases between them. CDR3 length: 13 residues. Germline V gene data show CDR1 as MNHEY and CDR2 as SVGEGT. DNA for the CDR3: TGTGCCAGCAGAACTGGAGGGATGAACATTCAGTACTTC. It encodes CASRTGGMNIQYF.

This clonotype was found many times. Because the library targeted alpha chains, this beta chain is an off-target read whose size means little. The chain joins TRBV10-3 to TRBJ2-1; TRBD2 is a possible D gene (5 bases). V was cut by 8 bases and J by 2 bases, with 10 bases left in between. Germline loops: CDR1 ENHRY, CDR2 SYGVKD. CDR3 size: 13 residues. The CDR3 reads CAIRDSAYNEQFF. The CDR3 bases are TGTGCCATCCGGGATAGTGCCTACAATGAGCAGTTCTTC.

This clonotype was observed a handful of times. Within a library made for alpha chains, this beta chain is off target, and its count is uninformative. The gene calls are TRBV5-4 and TRBJ1-2; D is undetermined. The CDR3 is made up of 15 amino acids. Germline CDR1 reads SGHNT; CDR2 reads YYREEE (reference sequence). The ends were cut back, 4 bases at V and 5 bases at J, with 18 bases in the middle. This CDR3 reads CASSPRAGGDYGYTF. CDR3 in DNA: TGTGCCAGCAGCCCGAGGGCTGGCGGGGATTATGGCTACACCTTC.

This clonotype was seen many times. With the library built for alpha chains, this beta chain is off target and its frequency is not meaningful. V gene TRBV6-5 combines with J gene TRBJ1-5; weak D call: TRBD1 (6 bases). Germline V gene lookup returns CDR1 MNHEY and CDR2 SVGAGI. Trimming pared 4 bases from V and 5 bases from J, leaving 9 bases between. The CDR3 has 13 amino acids. Here the CDR3 reads CASSLDRDQPQHF. CDR3 DNA sequence: TGTGCCAGCAGTTTGGACAGAGATCAGCCCCAGCATTTT.

As concerns this clonotype: This beta chain was picked up by a library intended for alpha chains and is off target, so its count carries little meaning. CDR3 protein: CASGLVLGQGGQPQHF. DNA of the CDR3: TGTGCTAGTGGTTTGGTACTAGGCCAGGGCGGGCAGCCCCAGCATTTT. The V gene is TRBV12-5, the J gene TRBJ1-5; D perhaps matches TRBD1 (5 bases). Germline CDR1 is LGHNT and CDR2 is FRNRAP. V was shortened by 0 bases and J by 7 bases, with 16 bases between the two germline ends. The CDR3 totals 16 residues.

This clonotype was found many times. Since the library was made to target alpha chains, this beta chain is a stray read and its abundance is not meaningful. The chain uses TRBV12-3 or TRBV12-4 and TRBJ1-5; no clear D gene. V was clipped by 6 bases and J by 5 bases, with 14 bases between them. The CDR3 spans 14 residues. The CDR3 region has the DNA TGTGCCAGCAGCTTTCGAGGACGTGATCAGCCCCAGCATTTT. It encodes CASSFRGRDQPQHF.

This clonotype has a count of ten or more. This beta chain is a stray read from a library made for alpha chains; its abundance is not meaningful. This chain connects TRBV7-2 to TRBJ1-5, with D possibly TRBD1 on 6 matching bases. The CDR3 has 14 amino acids. In germline, CDR1 is SGHTA, CDR2 FQGNSA. With 8 bases removed from V and 6 bases from J, the gap between germline ends came to 17 bases. CDR3 nucleotides: TGTGCCAGCCATACCGACAGGCGGGTTCAGCCCCAGCATTTT. Translation: CASHTDRRVQPQHF.

This clonotype is termed medium-sized. Little can be read into the size of this beta chain, an off-target read in a library designed for alpha chains. This chain connects TRBV24-1 to TRBJ2-1; D remains ambiguous. Germline V lookup: CDR1 KGHDR, CDR2 SFDVKD. Trimming took off 3 bases at V and 3 bases at J, with 14 bases between the two ends. The CDR3 has 16 residues. The CDR3 loop is CATSDPPEGYYNEQFF. The CDR3 bases are TGTGCCACCAGTGATCCCCCAGAAGGTTACTACAATGAGCAGTTCTTC.

In its sample, this clonotype was seen many times. Being off target in a library aimed at alpha chains, this beta chain has a size of little meaning. CDR3 bases: TGTGCCAGCAGCCAAGCCTCCGGGACAGACTATGGCTACACCTTC. Protein product: CASSQASGTDYGYTF. This sequence joins TRBV4-2 and TRBJ1-2; 7 nucleotides match TRBD1. V was pared by 1 base and J by 3 bases, with 5 bases of the junction left unmatched. Germline V CDR1 and CDR2: LGHNA, YNFKEQ. The CDR3 has 15 amino acids.

This clonotype has at least ten counts. This beta chain represents an off-target read in a library built for alpha chains; its size is of limited meaning. The chain employs TRBV5-1 and TRBJ2-3; 14 bases agree with TRBD2. Unmatched junction bases numbered 6, after V lost 3 bases and J lost 3 bases. CDR1 is SGHRS, CDR2 YFSETQ, per germline. There are 17 residues in the CDR3. The CDR3 coding sequence is TGCGCCAGCAGCTCCGGGACTAGCGGGGGATTTACAGATACGCAGTATTTT. It codes for CASSSGTSGGFTDTQYF.

In its sample, this clonotype ranks as medium-sized. This beta chain is off target for a library built for alpha chains, so its abundance means little. V is TRBV7-9 and J is TRBJ1-6; D might be TRBD1 (6 bases). Germline V gives CDR1 SEHNR, CDR2 FQNEAQ (reference sequence). The CDR3 loop spans 14 amino acids. V was shortened by 5 bases and J by 7 bases, with 12 bases between the two germline ends. The CDR3 region is CASSPQGNNSPLHF. CDR3 coding DNA: TGTGCCAGCAGCCCCCAGGGGAACAATTCACCCCTCCACTTT.

Many counts were recorded for this clonotype. Since it is a stray read in a library aimed at alpha chains, this beta chain has a size that is not meaningful. V and J are TRBV5-6 and TRBJ2-7, with unresolved D. Germline V CDR1 and CDR2: SGHDT, YYEEEE. The ends were cut back, 1 base at V and 7 bases at J, with 15 bases in the middle. The CDR3 is made up of 14 amino acids. CDR3 sequence reads: CASSLSPVGGEQYF. The CDR3 DNA follows: TGTGCCAGCAGCTTGAGCCCCGTGGGTGGGGAGCAGTACTTC.

This clonotype was counted between two and nine times. Since it is a stray read in a library aimed at alpha chains, this beta chain has a size that is not meaningful. The genes are TRBV5-1 and TRBJ1-5; no firm D call. V lost 0 bases to trimming and J lost 7 bases, with 14 bases between them. The CDR3 loop spans 15 amino acids. CDR1 SGHRS and CDR2 YFSETQ come from the germline V gene. The CDR3 DNA follows: TGCGCCAGCAGCTTGGGCCCACAACCGGAACAGCCCCAGCATTTT. This sequence encodes CASSLGPQPEQPQHF.

This clonotype was seen ten or more times. The library was designed around alpha chains, so this beta chain is a stray read whose abundance carries little weight. V gene TRBV12-3 or TRBV12-4 combines with J gene TRBJ1-6, with a tentative D call TRBD1 (6 bases). The CDR3 runs to 16 residues. V dropped 5 bases and J dropped 7 bases, with 18 bases sitting between them. CDR3 DNA: TGTGCCAGCAGTATCTGGTTCCGGACAGCAAATTCACCCCTCCACTTT. Translating gives CASSIWFRTANSPLHF.

This clonotype was detected many times. This beta chain is an unintended read in a library built for alpha chains; its size means little. The V and J genes are TRBV9 and TRBJ2-1, with D possibly being TRBD1 or TRBD2 (5 bases each). Germline CDR1 reads SGDLS; CDR2 reads YYNGEE. CDR3 length equals 14 residues. The V and J ends lost 0 bases and 7 bases respectively, with 11 bases between them. In DNA, the CDR3 is TGTGCCAGCAGCGTAGCCCCAGGGAGTAATGAGCAGTTCTTC. Translated: CASSVAPGSNEQFF.

There are many counts of this clonotype. Because the library targeted alpha chains, this beta chain is an off-target read whose size means little. The gene calls are TRBV20-1 and TRBJ2-5; TRBD2 might be the D (5 bases). The V gene's germline CDR1 is DFQATT and CDR2 SNEGSKA (reference sequence). The CDR3 has 14 residues. Deletions cut 5 bases from V and 2 bases from J, with 15 bases between. CDR3 loop: CSARVLERQETQYF. CDR3 in DNA: TGCAGTGCTCGTGTCCTTGAGCGGCAAGAGACCCAGTACTTC.

This clonotype was seen many times. This beta chain appears as a stray read in a library generated for alpha chains; its size is not informative. The chain carries TRBV4-1 and TRBJ2-1; D uncertain. The germline V gene encodes CDR1 MGHRA and CDR2 YSYEKL. V shed 2 bases and J shed 6 bases, with 11 bases lying between them. The CDR3 is made up of 14 amino acids. CDR3 nucleotide sequence: TGCGCCAGCAGCCAACCTTTTCGGAGCAATGAGCAGTTCTTC. It specifies CASSQPFRSNEQFF.

About this clonotype itself: With the library built for alpha chains, this beta chain is off target and its frequency is not meaningful. The rearrangement uses TRBV2 and TRBJ2-3, with D possibly being TRBD2 (6 bases). Trimming pared 2 bases from V and 0 bases from J, leaving 9 bases between. Per germline, CDR1 SNHLY and CDR2 FYNNEI. This CDR3 has 15 amino acids. The CDR3 loop is CASSEYAGSTDTQYF. DNA for the CDR3: TGTGCCAGCAGTGAATATGCGGGGAGCACAGATACGCAGTATTTT.

This clonotype was detected a few times. Found in a library prepared for alpha chains, this beta chain is an off-target read, and its abundance has little meaning. The chain is built from TRBV6-5 and TRBJ2-7, with D possibly being TRBD1 or TRBD2 (5 bases each). The CDR3 sequence is 18 residues long. Germline lookup yields CDR1 MNHEY and CDR2 SVGAGI. With 0 bases removed from V and 5 bases from J, the gap between germline ends came to 23 bases. Here the CDR3 DNA reads TGTGCCAGCAGTTACTCAGTAGTTGAGGGCAGGGCCCCGCACGAGCAGTACTTC. Translated, it gives CASSYSVVEGRAPHEQYF.

This clonotype was counted many times. A library prepared for alpha chains yielded this beta chain as an off-target read; its size is of little meaning. The chain employs TRBV9 and TRBJ2-3; TRBD1 might be the D (6 bases). The CDR3 contains 16 residues. The V gene lost 0 bases and the J gene lost 0 bases, with 11 bases spanning the gap. Looked up from germline, CDR1 is SGDLS and CDR2 is YYNGEE. In DNA, the CDR3 is TGTGCCAGCAGCGTAGCCGGGACAACTAGCACAGATACGCAGTATTTT. Translating gives CASSVAGTTSTDTQYF. Full variable domain (missing parts from reference TRBV9 and TRBJ2-3): DSGVTQTPKHLITATGQRVTLRCSPRSGDLSVYWYQQSLDQGLQFLIQYYNGEERAKGNILERFSAQQFPDLHSELNLSSLELGDSALYFCASSVAGTTSTDTQYFGPGTRLTVL.

This clonotype is termed medium-sized. Since it is a stray read in a library aimed at alpha chains, this beta chain has a size that is not meaningful. The rearrangement uses TRBV20-1 and TRBJ2-1, with D uncertain. Germline V CDR1 and CDR2: DFQATT, SNEGSKA (reference sequence). V was shortened by 6 bases and J by 8 bases, with 20 bases between the two germline ends. The CDR3 runs to 14 residues. The CDR3 here is CSAKAGSRGDEQFF. The CDR3 DNA follows: TGCAGTGCGAAAGCCGGGTCCCGCGGTGATGAGCAGTTCTTC.

The sample holds many counts of this clonotype. As an off-target read in a library built for alpha chains, this beta chain has a frequency of little significance. The chain is built from TRBV2 and TRBJ2-6; tentatively, D is TRBD1 (5 bases). The CDR3 spans 14 residues. With 9 bases removed from V and 4 bases from J, the gap between germline ends came to 13 bases. Germline CDR1 and CDR2: SNHLY and FYNNEI. CDR3 DNA sequence: TGTGCCAGTGATAGGGGTCTCGGGGCCAACGTCCTGACTTTC. It yields the protein CASDRGLGANVLTF.

This clonotype is judged medium-sized (0.01 to 0.1%). The size of this beta chain means little, since it is a stray read in a library made for alpha chains. The chain carries TRBV12-3 or TRBV12-4 and TRBJ2-1, with TRBD2 matching over 9 bases. V lost 5 bases to trimming and J lost 6 bases; unmatched junction nucleotides: 11. The CDR3 sequence is 16 residues long. CDR3 DNA sequence: TGTGCCAGCAGTCATGCCACGGCGGGGGGGCGCAATGAGCAGTTCTTC. Translated, it gives CASSHATAGGRNEQFF.

This clonotype has ten or more counts. The size of this beta chain means little, since it is a stray read in a library made for alpha chains. The V and J genes are TRBV4-1 and TRBJ2-5, with 7 bases lining up with TRBD1. CDR1 and CDR2 (germline): MGHRA, YSYEKL. This CDR3 comprises 15 residues. The trim removed 2 bases at V and 5 bases at J, leaving 8 bases unmatched. In DNA, the CDR3 is TGCGCCAGCAGCCAATATCAGGGGGTCGGGGAGACCCAGTACTTC. Its translation is CASSQYQGVGETQYF.

This clonotype occurred many times. This beta chain lies outside the target of a library built for alpha chains; its clone size means little. V and J are TRBV7-9 and TRBJ2-7; 7 bases are shared with TRBD1. Losses at the gene ends were 5 bases for V and 2 bases for J; bases not matched to a gene: 6. This CDR3 has 14 amino acids. Germline CDR1 and CDR2: SEHNR and FQNEAQ (reference sequence). The chain's CDR3 is CASSTSGGAYEQYF. CDR3 nucleotides: TGTGCCAGCAGCACGTCAGGGGGAGCCTACGAGCAGTACTTC. The whole variable domain, remainder taken from reference TRBV7-9 and TRBJ2-7, is DTGVSQNPRHKITKRGQNVTFRCDPISEHNRLYWYRQTLGQGPEFLTYFQNEAQLEKSRLLSDRFSAERPKGSFSTLEIQRTEQGDSAMYLCASSTSGGAYEQYFGPGTRLTVT.

This clonotype came up once. The library was prepared for alpha chains; this beta chain is a stray read, so its frequency means little. The V gene is TRBV25-1, the J gene TRBJ2-2; 8 nucleotides align to TRBD1. Unmatched junction bases numbered 5, after V lost 6 bases and J lost 5 bases. The germline V gene encodes CDR1 MGHDK and CDR2 SYGVNS. The CDR3 is 14 residues long. Here the CDR3 DNA reads TGTGCCAGCAGAGTCCAGGGGGCGACCGGGGAGCTGTTTTTT. Protein sequence: CASRVQGATGELFF.

This clonotype is medium-sized by share. The library was built for alpha chains, so this beta chain is an off-target read and its size means little. The gene calls are TRBV3-2 and TRBJ2-1; the table's D call of TRBD1 was not tested on the DNA. TRBV3-2 is marked as a pseudogene. CDR3 length: 16 residues. The CDR3 region is CASSQDDREPTNEQFF. Written as DNA, the CDR3 is TGTGCCAGCAGCCAAGATGACAGGGAACCCACAAATGAGCAGTTCTTC.

At least ten counts were recorded for this clonotype. With the library built for alpha chains, this beta chain is off target and its frequency is not meaningful. The CDR3 region is CASSPAGSDYGYTF. The CDR3 region has the DNA TGTGCCAGCTCACCAGCAGGAAGTGACTATGGCTACACCTTC. This rearrangement joins TRBV18 to TRBJ1-2; D is ambiguous. V gave up 2 bases and J gave up 3 bases, with 10 bases separating them. Germline V gene data show CDR1 as KGHSH and CDR2 as LQKENI. The CDR3 has 14 residues.

This clonotype was observed many times. As an off-target read in a library built for alpha chains, this beta chain has a frequency of little significance. The CDR3 bases are TGTGCCACCAGTGACGGGACAGGGGTCTCAGGGAGCAATCAGCCCCAGCATTTT. It yields the protein CATSDGTGVSGSNQPQHF. The chain recombines TRBV24-1 with TRBJ1-5; TRBD1 matches at 10 bases. CDR3 length: 18 residues. V dropped 4 bases and J dropped 1; count of bases not matched to a gene: 9. Germline assignment: CDR1 KGHDR and CDR2 SFDVKD.

For this clonotype: The library was designed around alpha chains, so this beta chain is a stray read whose abundance carries little weight. CDR3 in amino acids: CASIQGTEAFF. CDR3 DNA sequence: TGTGCCAGCATCCAGGGTACTGAAGCTTTCTTT. The chain combines TRBV27 with TRBJ1-1; TRBD1 might be the D (5 bases). Trimming pared 7 bases from V and 5 bases from J, leaving 8 bases between. This CDR3 is 11 amino acids long. The germline gives CDR1 MNHEY, CDR2 SMNVEV (reference sequence).